These 2 T cell receptor beta chains were all obtained from the same sample, sequenced in a study of cytomegalovirus exposure and HLA in healthy donors. PCR involved 60 Vbeta and 13 Jbeta primers. Clones were sequenced by immunoSEQ multiplex PCR, and TCRdb holds only the in-frame ones, with some missing. The sample has some 140,000 clones, around 79% seen once. The sample comprised PBMCs. These receptors originate from a man aged 18 to 35 in good health and CMV-seronegative.

The chain is built from TRBV6-5 and TRBJ2-5; D ambiguous. V was shortened by 0 bases and J by 7 bases, with 15 bases between the two germline ends. CDR1 and CDR2 from the germline V gene are MNHEY and SVGAGI. The CDR3 runs 15 residues. The CDR3, as DNA: TGTGCCAGCAGTTACTCCAGTCTGCCCATTCTGACCCAGTACTTC. It encodes CASSYSSLPILTQYF.

The V gene is TRBV25-1, the J gene TRBJ2-7; 9 positions match TRBD1. CDR1 and CDR2 (germline): MGHDK, SYGVNS. This CDR3 has 15 residues. V shed 1 base and J 2 bases; nucleotides not matched to a gene: 3. In nucleotides, the CDR3 is TGTGCCAGCAGTGAATGGCGGGACAGGGCCTACGAGCAGTACTTC. Translated: CASSEWRDRAYEQYF.